This paragraph reports one T cell receptor beta chain. This entry comes from a study of technical replicates of blood from a few donors. Method: immunoSEQ multiplex PCR; TCRdb's copy keeps in-frame clones and lacks some. The data hold 65,000 to 75,000 clones, with around 88% observed a single time. Germline CDR1 SGHRS, CDR2 YFSETQ. V was cut by 0 bases and J by 0 bases, with 9 bases left in between. The CDR3 consists of 15 residues. This TCR was sampled from a human donor in good health. Some clones in this sample may be carry-over from other donors' samples. Sequenced input: PBMCs. J is TRBJ1-1 and V is TRBV5-1; D remains ambiguous. The DNA for the CDR3 is TGCGCCAGCAGCTTGGGGGCCTCAGTGAACACTGAAGCTTTCTTT. Translated: CASSLGASVNTEAFF.